Listed below are T cell receptor beta chains from one sample, sequenced in a study of cytomegalovirus exposure and HLA in healthy donors. Profiling relied on immunoSEQ multiplex PCR, and the TCRdb table lists in-frame clones only, not all of them. The repertoire holds about 130,000 clones, with roughly 80% as singletons. The material sequenced was PBMCs. All receptors derive from a middle-aged man in good health and CMV-seronegative. Both conserved end residues are part of each CDR3. D genes are given only for firm matches. Size is omitted from some rows. Given values are once, few, many or a class for expanded clones.

D gene,clone size,V gene,J gene,CDR3 protein,CDR3 DNA
TRBD2,once,TRBV7-2,TRBJ2-7,CASSIQLAGGIYEQYF,TGTGCCAGCAGCATTCAACTAGCGGGAGGAATCTACGAGCAGTACTTC
NA,NA,TRBV29-1,TRBJ2-5,CSVLEGGLWQETQYF,TGCAGCGTCCTGGAGGGCGGGCTTTGGCAAGAGACCCAGTACTTC
TRBD2,few,TRBV10-2,TRBJ2-7,CASRAGVWQYF,TGCGCCAGCAGGGCGGGGGTGTGGCAGTACTTC
TRBD2,few,TRBV7-9,TRBJ2-2,CAAAASGSNTGELFF,TGTGCCGCGGCGGCTAGCGGGAGCAACACCGGGGAGCTGTTTTTT
TRBD2,NA,TRBV27,TRBJ2-7,CASSLLSGNEQYF,TGTGCCAGCAGTTTATTGAGCGGGAACGAGCAGTACTTC
TRBD1,NA,TRBV6-1,TRBJ2-7,CASRPTGLTYEQYF,TGTGCCAGCAGGCCGACAGGGCTAACCTACGAGCAGTACTTC
NA,few,TRBV7-9,TRBJ1-4,CASTLGGKLFF,TGTGCCAGCACCCTTGGGGGGAAACTGTTTTTT
TRBD1,NA,TRBV9,TRBJ1-2,CASSVEGQGLSGYTF,TGTGCCAGCAGCGTAGAGGGACAGGGTCTGAGTGGCTACACCTTC
NA,NA,TRBV7-2,TRBJ2-2,CASSPTRGTGELFF,TGTGCCAGCAGCCCCACACGGGGGACCGGGGAGCTGTTTTTT
NA,NA,TRBV30,TRBJ1-1,CAWSLQGVEAFF,TGTGCCTGGAGCCTACAGGGTGTTGAAGCTTTCTTT
NA,few,TRBV29-1,TRBJ2-5,CSATVGTQYF,TGCAGCGCTACCGTTGGGACCCAGTACTTC
NA,many,TRBV5-6,TRBJ1-1,CASSGWEGTEAFF,TGTGCCAGCAGCGGCTGGGAGGGGACTGAAGCTTTCTTT
NA,NA,TRBV6-1,TRBJ1-3,CASSSQKGNTIYF,TGTGCCAGCAGTTCCCAGAAGGGAAACACCATATATTTT
TRBD1,few,TRBV19,TRBJ1-2,CASNDRRTGANYGYTF,TGTGCCAGTAATGACCGACGGACAGGGGCTAACTATGGCTACACCTTC
TRBD1,NA,TRBV4-3,TRBJ2-1,CASSPGTVPSSYNEQFF,TGCGCCAGCAGCCCAGGGACAGTCCCAAGCTCCTACAATGAGCAGTTCTTC
NA,NA,TRBV6-1,TRBJ1-1,CASVLGRRGTEAFF,TGTGCCAGCGTCCTGGGACGCCGGGGGACTGAAGCTTTCTTT
NA,NA,TRBV7-9,TRBJ1-4,CASSLGASAGFNEKLFF,TGTGCCAGCAGCTTAGGCGCCTCGGCAGGGTTCAATGAAAAACTGTTTTTT
NA,NA,TRBV27,TRBJ1-2,CASSPGHLYGYTF,TGTGCCAGCAGCCCGGGACACCTCTATGGCTACACCTTC
NA,NA,TRBV18,TRBJ1-5,CASSLGSDRPQHF,TGTGCCAGCTCACTAGGGAGCGATCGGCCCCAGCATTTT
TRBD1,NA,TRBV6-4,TRBJ2-3,CASRETGSGTDTQYF,TGTGCCAGCAGGGAGACAGGGTCAGGCACAGATACGCAGTATTTT
NA,NA,TRBV2,TRBJ2-7,CASSDGGSYEQYF,TGTGCCAGCAGTGACGGGGGTTCCTACGAGCAGTACTTC
NA,NA,TRBV30,TRBJ2-5,CAWSDSGLGETQYF,TGTGCCTGGAGTGACTCCGGGTTAGGAGAGACCCAGTACTTC
NA,NA,TRBV28,TRBJ2-3,CASSRTPSTDTQYF,TGTGCCAGCAGTAGGACACCGAGCACAGATACGCAGTATTTT
NA,NA,TRBV4-2,TRBJ2-3,CASSHSLRTRSTDTQYF,TGTGCCAGCAGCCATTCCTTACGGACTCGTAGCACAGATACGCAGTATTTT
NA,NA,TRBV2,TRBJ1-1,CASAQMEAFF,TGTGCTTCCGCCCAGATGGAAGCTTTCTTT